Below, 2 T cell receptor beta chains from the same sample are listed, as sequenced in a study of regulatory T cells in long-lasting Graves disease. Time point denoted: newly diagnosed GD, antithyroid drugs for less than 3 months. PBMCs provided the RNA from which the TCR library was made. Libraries of TCR beta came from iRepertoire HTBI primers plus Arm-PCR of CDR3 regions. TCRdb analysed the multiplex PCR reads with MiXCR anew, one entry per CDR3 protein. Seen here are 350,000 to 450,000 distinct CDR3 sequences, about 16% observed once, and the top ten hold roughly 17%. These data were also reused for a study on T cells in Graves' hyperthyroidism and ophthalmopathy.

Sequenced here: peripheral blood mononuclear cells (PBMCs), sampled at new diagnosis, from a patient treated with antithyroid drugs. The receptors come from a woman aged 25 to 45 with Graves disease.

The chain employs TRBV7-3 and TRBJ2-2, with D tentatively TRBD2 (7 bases). Germline V gene sequence: CDR1 SGHTA, CDR2 FQGTGA. V was cut by 5 bases and J by 5 bases, with 24 bases left in between. This CDR3 comprises 18 residues. The CDR3 nucleotides read TGTGCCAGCAGCCAGGGGACTCGCGGGAGCCCCGGGACCGGGGAGCTGTTTTTT. Amino acids: CASSQGTRGSPGTGELFF.

In this sample, this clonotype turned up many times. V and J are TRBV30 and TRBJ1-6, with D hard to call. This CDR3 contains 13 residues. Germline V lookup: CDR1 GTSNPN, CDR2 SVGIG (reference sequence). CDR3 in DNA: TGTTCGGCAGGCGCGAATTATAATTCACCCCTCCACTTT. Its protein product is CSAGANYNSPLHF.